Shown below are 22 T cell receptor beta chains from a single sample sequenced in a study of blood T cell repertoires in COVID-19. The table came from immunoSEQ multiplex PCR; TCRdb's copy has only in-frame clones and leaves some out. The sample shows 70,000 to 100,000 clones, 80% to 90% of them seen only once. Material: peripheral blood. The source is a human donor in a cohort sampled during active COVID-19.

The CDR3 sequence is CASSLYRDSRDEETQYF. Written as DNA, the CDR3 is TGTGCCAGCAGCCTCTACCGGGACAGCCGGGACGAAGAGACCCAGTACTTC. The chain recombines TRBV7-2 with TRBJ2-5, with 7 nucleotides matching TRBD1. The V gene's germline CDR1 is SGHTA and CDR2 FQGNSA. The CDR3 covers 17 residues. The J segment lost 3 bases and the V segment lost 5 bases, leaving 15 bases of the junction unmatched.

This clone appeared a single time. The rearrangement joins TRBV6-2 or TRBV6-3 to TRBJ2-1; D gene ambiguous. There are 13 residues in the CDR3. Germline CDR1 reads MNHEY; CDR2 reads SVGEGT. Trimming left V 4 bases short and J 3 bases short, with 7 bases between. The CDR3 region has the DNA TGTGCCAGCAGTTCAAAGCACTACAATGAGCAGTTCTTC. It codes for CASSSKHYNEQFF.

For this clone: Here the CDR3 omits its conserved ending phenylalanine or tryptophan, so a read error is the likely source. The DNA is omitted, as the CDR3 cannot be located on it reliably, and the CDR3 follows TCRdb's listing. This sequence joins TRBV11-2 and TRBJ2-3; the table's D call, TRBD2, was not checked against the DNA. Termini included, the CDR3 measures 12 amino acids. Germline values: CDR1 SGHAT, CDR2 FQNNGV. The CDR3 sequence: CASSLTAGAQEV.

This clone appeared a single time. The chain has TRBV7-8 and TRBJ2-7; a possible D gene is TRBD1 (6 bases). This CDR3 is built from 16 residues. Between the trimmed V and J ends, which lost 2 bases and 3 bases, there was a span of 17 bases. Germline CDR1 reads SGHVS; CDR2 reads FQNEAQ. The DNA for the CDR3 is TGTGCCAGCAGCTTACGGCAGCTAGGACAGAGCTACGAGCAGTACTTC. This sequence encodes CASSLRQLGQSYEQYF.

V is TRBV19 and J is TRBJ2-1; TRBD2 matches 9 bases. V lost 7 bases and J lost 0; bases outside the gene matches: 4. Per the germline V gene, CDR1 is LNHDA and CDR2 is SQIVND (reference sequence). The CDR3 is 15 residues long. CDR3 sequence (DNA): TGTGCCAGTATGATTAGCGGGAGCTCCTACAATGAGCAGTTCTTC. It encodes CASMISGSSYNEQFF.

The chain recombines TRBV27 with TRBJ2-7, with 10 bases identical to TRBD2. CDR3 length: 18 residues. The V gene end was trimmed by 7 bases and the J gene end by 7 bases; junction bases not matched to a gene: 22. The V gene's germline CDR1 is MNHEY and CDR2 SMNVEV (reference sequence). The chain's CDR3 is CASKKGQGALAGLGEQYF. CDR3 sequence (DNA): TGTGCCAGCAAAAAAGGGCAGGGGGCACTAGCGGGATTGGGAGAGCAGTACTTC.

This clone was detected once. The V and J genes are TRBV10-3 and TRBJ2-7; D gene ambiguous. The length of the CDR3 is 13 residues. Trimming shortened V by 3 bases and J by 4 bases, and 10 bases separated the two germline ends. Germline assignment: CDR1 ENHRY and CDR2 SYGVKD. The CDR3: CAISDYTVYEQYF. The DNA for the CDR3 is TGTGCCATCAGTGATTACACCGTTTACGAGCAGTACTTC.

This chain joins TRBV3-1 (or the pseudogene TRBV3-2) and TRBJ1-2; D ambiguous. The length of the CDR3 is 13 residues. CDR1 and CDR2 from the germline V gene are LGHDT and YNNKEL (reference sequence). V lost 0 bases to trimming and J lost 7 bases, with 9 bases between them. CDR3 DNA sequence: TGTGCCAGCAGCCAAGAGAGGATCGGTGGCTACACCTTC. Translating gives CASSQERIGGYTF.

The chain employs TRBV6-2 or TRBV6-3 and TRBJ1-1; 7 bases align to TRBD1. Unmatched junction bases numbered 9, after V lost 5 bases and J lost 3 bases. The CDR3 length is 15 residues. Germline V gives CDR1 MNHEY, CDR2 SVGEGT. The CDR3 loop reads CASSKTGAGDTEAFF. The CDR3 nucleotides are TGTGCCAGCAGTAAAACAGGGGCGGGCGACACTGAAGCTTTCTTT.

V gene TRBV7-2 combines with J gene TRBJ1-4, with D perhaps TRBD1 (5 bases). CDR3 size: 14 residues. Germline loops: CDR1 SGHTA, CDR2 FQGNSA. With 4 bases removed from V and 7 bases from J, the gap between germline ends came to 13 bases. CDR3 DNA sequence: TGTGCCAGCAGCTCCCAGTCAGGGATTGAAAAACTGTTTTTT. Encoded protein: CASSSQSGIEKLFF.

V is TRBV11-2 and J is TRBJ2-7; TRBD1 matches 9 bases. The CDR3 contains 14 residues. Trimming removed 4 bases from V and 4 bases from J; junction bases left unmatched: 5. CDR1 and CDR2 (germline): SGHAT, FQNNGV. CDR3 nucleotides: TGTGCCAGCAGCTCAGCCGGGACAGGGTACGAGCAGTACTTC. Translation: CASSSAGTGYEQYF.

J is TRBJ1-3 and V is TRBV5-4; no reliable D call. Germline V gene data show CDR1 as SGHNT and CDR2 as YYREEE (reference sequence). V lost 0 bases and J lost 8, with 9 bases in between. CDR3 size: 13 residues. CDR3 loop: CASSLESGDTIYF. Here the CDR3 DNA reads TGTGCCAGCAGCTTGGAGTCCGGGGACACCATATATTTT.

CDR3 residues: CASSAGTGTYEQYF. The CDR3 DNA reads TGTGCCAGCAGCGCCGGGACAGGCACCTACGAGCAGTACTTC. The genes are TRBV6-6 and TRBJ2-7, with 8 bases aligning to TRBD1. V gave up 6 bases and J gave up 2 bases; unmatched junction bases: 6. Germline lookup yields CDR1 MNHNY and CDR2 SVGAGI (reference sequence). The CDR3 covers 14 residues.

This clone appeared once. The CDR3 region is CASSYKSPGTPQFF. The CDR3 DNA reads as TGTGCCAGCAGTTACAAATCACCAGGGACTCCGCAGTTCTTC. The chain uses TRBV6-5 and TRBJ2-1, with D tentatively TRBD2 (6 bases). The CDR3 is made up of 14 amino acids. Germline lookup yields CDR1 MNHEY and CDR2 SVGAGI. V was cut by 2 bases and J by 12 bases, with 17 bases left in between.

V gene TRBV9 combines with J gene TRBJ1-1; TRBD1 is a possible D gene (6 bases). Deletions cut 1 base from V and 8 bases from J, with 12 bases between. Germline CDR1 and CDR2: SGDLS and YYNGEE. The CDR3 loop spans 13 amino acids. Here the CDR3 DNA reads TGTGCCAGCAGCGTAACAGGACAGACCGAAGCTTTCTTT. Translating it yields CASSVTGQTEAFF.

This clone was counted between two and nine times. The CDR3 DNA follows: TGTGCCAGCAGCTGGACAGGGTATAAACGAGATACGCAGTATTTT. It codes for CASSWTGYKRDTQYF. This chain connects TRBV11-2 to TRBJ2-3, with 8 bases that match TRBD1. The CDR3 sequence is 15 residues long. Germline CDR1 SGHAT, CDR2 FQNNGV. V gave up 4 bases and J gave up 5 bases; unmatched junction bases: 8.

The chain couples TRBV28 to TRBJ2-5, with unresolved D. Per the germline V gene, CDR1 is MDHEN and CDR2 is SYDVKM. The CDR3 runs 16 residues. The germline V and J ends were trimmed by 3 bases and 2 bases, with 16 bases remaining between them. The CDR3 DNA is TGTGCCAGCAGTTTCGGCCCCAGAGGCATTCAAGAGACCCAGTACTTC. Amino acid sequence: CASSFGPRGIQETQYF.

This clone has only one observation. This chain connects TRBV7-9 to TRBJ2-5, with 8 bases lining up with TRBD2. Trimming took 6 bases from V and 1 from J; bases not matched to a gene: 7. Looked up from germline, CDR1 is SEHNR and CDR2 is FQNEAQ (reference sequence). The CDR3 is made up of 15 amino acids. CDR3 residues: CASSSNSGVQETQYF. CDR3 nucleotides: TGTGCCAGCAGTTCCAATAGCGGGGTCCAAGAGACCCAGTACTTC.

The chain links TRBV4-3 to TRBJ1-1, with D tentatively TRBD1 (5 bases). Germline loops: CDR1 LGHNA, CDR2 YSLEER. Trimming shortened V by 1 base and J by 4 bases, and 16 bases separated the two germline ends. There are 16 residues in the CDR3. The chain's CDR3 is CASSQGQNLGGTEAFF. The CDR3 bases are TGCGCCAGCAGCCAAGGACAGAACTTGGGCGGCACTGAAGCTTTCTTT.

This clone occurred a few times. The rearrangement joins TRBV5-1 to TRBJ2-7, with TRBD2 as a possible D gene (5 bases). The CDR3 loop spans 14 amino acids. Germline V gives CDR1 SGHRS, CDR2 YFSETQ. Deletions cut 4 bases from V and 4 bases from J, with 15 bases between. The CDR3 spells CASSVGLTGYEQYF. The CDR3 DNA reads TGCGCCAGCAGCGTCGGACTGACCGGTTACGAGCAGTACTTC.

The rearrangement joins TRBV12-3 or TRBV12-4 to TRBJ2-7, with D perhaps matching TRBD2 (5 bases). The CDR3 is 12 residues long. The V end lost 3 bases, the J end lost 2 bases, and 5 bases lay between the germline ends. The CDR3 region is CASSFGAYEQYF. CDR3 DNA: TGTGCCAGCAGTTTCGGGGCCTACGAGCAGTACTTC.

The chain uses TRBV6-5 and TRBJ1-4; TRBD1 agrees at 7 bases. Germline CDR1 reads MNHEY; CDR2 reads SVGAGI. The CDR3 is 13 amino acids. J lost 8 bases, V lost 9 bases, and 9 bases had no gene match. CDR3 nucleotide sequence: TGTGCCAGTATCAGGGGGGTGTGGGAAAAACTGTTTTTT. Translation: CASIRGVWEKLFF.